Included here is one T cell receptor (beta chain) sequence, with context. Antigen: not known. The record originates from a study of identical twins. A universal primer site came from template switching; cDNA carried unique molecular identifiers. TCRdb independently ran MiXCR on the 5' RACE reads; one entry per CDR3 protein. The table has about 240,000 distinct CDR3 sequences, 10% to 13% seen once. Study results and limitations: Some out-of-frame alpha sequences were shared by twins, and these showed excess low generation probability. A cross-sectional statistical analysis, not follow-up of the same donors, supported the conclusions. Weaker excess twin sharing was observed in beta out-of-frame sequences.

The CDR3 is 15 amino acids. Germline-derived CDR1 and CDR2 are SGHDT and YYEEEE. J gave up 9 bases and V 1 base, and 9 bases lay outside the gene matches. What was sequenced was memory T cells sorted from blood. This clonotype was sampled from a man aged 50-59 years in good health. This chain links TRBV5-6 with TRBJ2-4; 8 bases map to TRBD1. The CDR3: CASSLPGGGPTIQYF. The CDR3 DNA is TGTGCCAGCAGCTTGCCAGGGGGCGGCCCCACCATTCAGTACTTC. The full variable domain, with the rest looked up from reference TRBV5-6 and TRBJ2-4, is DAGVTQSPTHLIKTRGQQVTLRCSPKSGHDTVSWYQQALGQGPQFIFQYYEEEERQRGNFPDRFSGHQFPNYSSELNVNALLLGDSALYLCASSLPGGGPTIQYFGAGTRLSVL.